The subject of this entry is one T cell receptor (beta chain). What it recognizes is unknown. TCR beta CDR3 regions were amplified from RNA. A first-round RT-PCR of the TCR CDR3 used the HTBI primer set. TCRdb fed the multiplex PCR reads into MiXCR, producing one record per CDR3 protein. The sample shows more than 350,000 distinct CDR3 sequences, 15% of them seen only once. This entry belongs to a study of T cells in Graves' hyperthyroidism and ophthalmopathy. Overall study context: Pretreatment peripheral blood was obtained at initial diagnosis.

Trimming took 0 bases from V and 4 from J, leaving 13 bases between them. In germline, CDR1 is SGHRS, CDR2 YFSETQ. CDR3 length: 15 amino acids. Lactation, pregnancy, other autoimmune disease or uncontrolled infection excluded patients. Findings and caveats of the study: Also found in blood were most expanded thyroid clonotypes above 0.001.

V gene TRBV5-1 combines with J gene TRBJ1-1, with a possible D match to TRBD1 (6 bases). Sequences were obtained from blood. The TCR originated in a woman in her twenties or thirties with Graves' hyperthyroidism. DNA of the CDR3: TGCGCCAGCAGCTTGGCAGGGGAGGTAGGCACTGAAGCTTTCTTT. As protein: CASSLAGEVGTEAFF.